This T cell receptor beta chain is drawn from a study of yellow fever vaccine responses in identical twins. MiXCR, run by TCRdb on the RT-PCR reads, gives a single entry per CDR3 protein. The table shows around 33,000 distinct CDR3 sequences, with about 61% occurring only once. A few counts support this clonotype. As yet, its antigen is unknown. The CDR3 contains 13 residues. With 2 bases removed from V and 3 bases from J, the gap between germline ends came to 8 bases. Germline V CDR1 and CDR2: SGHDT, YYEEEE. Study-wide results and limits: Vaccine-induced T cell responses in twins were reportedly observed to appear partly convergent, partly personalized.

V usage is TRBV5-6 and J usage is TRBJ1-2; unclear D gene. The sample was T cells from blood (PBMCs), unsorted or a sorted subset (not recorded which), taken before or after yellow fever vaccination (not recorded which). This TCR derives from a woman between 18 and 30 years old who received the yellow fever vaccine. Written as DNA, the CDR3 is TGTGCCAGCAGCTTCCCCGAGGACTATGGCTACACCTTC. It is translated as CASSFPEDYGYTF.